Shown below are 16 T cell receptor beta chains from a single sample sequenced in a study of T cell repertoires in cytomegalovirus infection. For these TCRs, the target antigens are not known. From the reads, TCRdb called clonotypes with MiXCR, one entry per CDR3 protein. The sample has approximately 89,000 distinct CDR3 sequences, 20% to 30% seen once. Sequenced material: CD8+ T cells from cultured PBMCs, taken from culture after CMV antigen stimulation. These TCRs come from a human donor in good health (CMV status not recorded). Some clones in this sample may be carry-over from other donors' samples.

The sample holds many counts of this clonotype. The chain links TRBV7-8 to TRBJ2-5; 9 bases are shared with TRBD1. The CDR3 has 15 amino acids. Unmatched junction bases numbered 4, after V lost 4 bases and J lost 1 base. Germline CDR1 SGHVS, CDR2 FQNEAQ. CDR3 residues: CASSSGTGPQETQYF. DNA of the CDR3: TGTGCCAGCAGCTCCGGGACAGGGCCCCAAGAGACCCAGTACTTC.

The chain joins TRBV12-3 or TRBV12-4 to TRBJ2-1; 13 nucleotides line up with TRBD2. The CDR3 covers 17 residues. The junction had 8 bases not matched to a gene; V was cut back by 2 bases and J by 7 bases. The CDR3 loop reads CASSLMGLAGKRNEQFF. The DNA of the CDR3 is TGTGCCAGCAGTTTAATGGGACTAGCGGGAAAGAGGAATGAGCAGTTCTTC.

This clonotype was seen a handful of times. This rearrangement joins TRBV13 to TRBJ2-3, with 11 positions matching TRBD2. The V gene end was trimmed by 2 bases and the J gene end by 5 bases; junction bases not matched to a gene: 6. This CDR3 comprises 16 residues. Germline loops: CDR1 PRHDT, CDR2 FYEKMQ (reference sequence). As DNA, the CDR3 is TGTGCCAGCAGCTTACGAACAGGACTAGCGGGAGATACGCAGTATTTT. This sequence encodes CASSLRTGLAGDTQYF.

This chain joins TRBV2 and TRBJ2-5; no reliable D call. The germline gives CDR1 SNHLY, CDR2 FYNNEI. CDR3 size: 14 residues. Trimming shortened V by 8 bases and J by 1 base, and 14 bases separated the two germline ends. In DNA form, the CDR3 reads TGTGCCAGCTATCTTCTAGGTCTCCAAGAGACCCAGTACTTC. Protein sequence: CASYLLGLQETQYF.

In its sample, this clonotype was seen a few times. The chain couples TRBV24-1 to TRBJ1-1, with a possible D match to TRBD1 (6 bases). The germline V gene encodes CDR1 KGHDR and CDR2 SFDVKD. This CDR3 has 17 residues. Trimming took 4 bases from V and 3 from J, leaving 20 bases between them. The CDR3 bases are TGTGCCACCAGTGACCCCCTGGACAGTCAGTGGGACACTGAAGCTTTCTTT. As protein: CATSDPLDSQWDTEAFF.

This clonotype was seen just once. The CDR3 coding sequence is TGCAGCGTTGAAGTCCTAGCCGGGGAGCTGTTTTTT. Translation gives CSVEVLAGELFF. The V gene is TRBV29-1, the J gene TRBJ2-2; D call uncertain. The V end lost 1 base, the J end lost 6 bases, and 6 bases lay between the germline ends. Germline V gene data show CDR1 as SQVTM and CDR2 as ANQGSEA. The CDR3 loop spans 12 amino acids.

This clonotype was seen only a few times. The CDR3: CASSFSQGNQPQHF. CDR3 in DNA: TGTGCCAGCAGCTTCTCCCAGGGCAATCAGCCCCAGCATTTT. This chain connects TRBV7-9 to TRBJ1-5, with D unresolved. The CDR3 extends over 14 amino acids. The germline CDR1 and CDR2 sequences are SEHNR and FQNEAQ (reference sequence). V was shortened by 3 bases and J by 2 bases, with 8 bases between the two germline ends.

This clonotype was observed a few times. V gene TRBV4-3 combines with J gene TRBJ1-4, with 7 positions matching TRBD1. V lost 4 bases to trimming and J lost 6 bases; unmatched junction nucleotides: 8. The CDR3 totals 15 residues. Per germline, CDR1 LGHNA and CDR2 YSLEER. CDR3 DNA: TGCGCCAGCAGCCCCAGACAGGGATGGGATGAAAAACTGTTTTTT. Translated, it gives CASSPRQGWDEKLFF.

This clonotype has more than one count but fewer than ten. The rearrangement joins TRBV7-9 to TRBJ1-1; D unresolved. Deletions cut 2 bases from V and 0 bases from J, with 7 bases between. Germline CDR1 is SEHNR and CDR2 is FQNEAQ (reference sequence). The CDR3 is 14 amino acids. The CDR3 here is CASSLRFVNTEAFF. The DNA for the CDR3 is TGTGCCAGCAGCTTACGGTTCGTGAACACTGAAGCTTTCTTT.

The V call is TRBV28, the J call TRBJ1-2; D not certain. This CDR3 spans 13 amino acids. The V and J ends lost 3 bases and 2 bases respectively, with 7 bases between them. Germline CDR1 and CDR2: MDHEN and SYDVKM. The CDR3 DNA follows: TGTGCCAGCAGTTTGGGCGCGAACTATGGCTACACCTTC. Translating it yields CASSLGANYGYTF.

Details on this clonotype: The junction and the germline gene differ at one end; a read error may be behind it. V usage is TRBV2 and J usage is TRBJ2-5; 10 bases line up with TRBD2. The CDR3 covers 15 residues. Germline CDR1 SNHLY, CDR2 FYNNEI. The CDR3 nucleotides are TGTGCCAGCAGTAAAGCGGGAGGGCCCTCAGAGACCCAGTACTTC. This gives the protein CASSKAGGPSETQYF.

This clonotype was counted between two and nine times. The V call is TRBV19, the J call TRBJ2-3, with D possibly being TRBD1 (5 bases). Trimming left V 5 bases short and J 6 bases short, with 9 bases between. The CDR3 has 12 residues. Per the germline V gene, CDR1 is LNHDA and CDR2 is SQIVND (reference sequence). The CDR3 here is CASSSGWDTQYF. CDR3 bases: TGTGCCAGTAGTTCAGGGTGGGATACGCAGTATTTT.

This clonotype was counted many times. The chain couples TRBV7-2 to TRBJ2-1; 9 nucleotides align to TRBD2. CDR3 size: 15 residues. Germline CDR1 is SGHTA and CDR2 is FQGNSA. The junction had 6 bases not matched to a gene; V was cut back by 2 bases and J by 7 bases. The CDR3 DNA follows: TGTGCCAGCAGCTTAATTAGTAGCGGGGGAAATGAGCAGTTCTTC. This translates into CASSLISSGGNEQFF.

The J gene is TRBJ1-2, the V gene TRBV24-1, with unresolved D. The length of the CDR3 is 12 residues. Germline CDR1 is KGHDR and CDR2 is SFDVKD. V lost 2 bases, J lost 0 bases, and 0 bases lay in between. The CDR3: CATSDSNYGYTF. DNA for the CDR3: TGTGCCACCAGTGATTCTAACTATGGCTACACCTTC.

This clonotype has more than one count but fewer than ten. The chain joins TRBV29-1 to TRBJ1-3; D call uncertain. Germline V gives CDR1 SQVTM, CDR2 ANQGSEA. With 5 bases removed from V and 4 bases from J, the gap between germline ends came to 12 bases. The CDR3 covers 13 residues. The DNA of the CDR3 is TGCAGCGTTCGTTACGGGTCCGGAAACACCATATATTTT. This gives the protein CSVRYGSGNTIYF.

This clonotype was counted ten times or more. DNA for the CDR3: TGTGCCAGCAGGAGGGGAGGGGACACTGAAGCTTTCTTT. It codes for CASRRGGDTEAFF. This sequence joins TRBV6-1 and TRBJ1-1; a weak D match, TRBD1 (5 bases). Trimming shortened V by 6 bases and J by 3 bases, and 11 bases separated the two germline ends. The germline gives CDR1 MNHNS, CDR2 SASEGT. The CDR3 sequence is 13 residues long.